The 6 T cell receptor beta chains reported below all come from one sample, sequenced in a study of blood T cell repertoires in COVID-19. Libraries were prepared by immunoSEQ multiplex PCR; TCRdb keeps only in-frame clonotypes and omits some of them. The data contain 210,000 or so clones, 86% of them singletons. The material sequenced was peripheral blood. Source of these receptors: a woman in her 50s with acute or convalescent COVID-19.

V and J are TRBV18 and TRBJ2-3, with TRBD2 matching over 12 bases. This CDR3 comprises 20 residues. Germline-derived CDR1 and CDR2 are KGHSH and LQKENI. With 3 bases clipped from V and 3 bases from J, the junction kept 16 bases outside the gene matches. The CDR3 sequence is CASSPPPPGLAGTWTDTQYF. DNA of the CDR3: TGTGCCAGCTCACCCCCGCCGCCCGGACTAGCGGGGACGTGGACAGATACGCAGTATTTT.

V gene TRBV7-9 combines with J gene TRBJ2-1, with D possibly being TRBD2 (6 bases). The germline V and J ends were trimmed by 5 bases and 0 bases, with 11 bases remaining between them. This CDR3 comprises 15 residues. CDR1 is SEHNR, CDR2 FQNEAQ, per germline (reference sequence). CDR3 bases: TGTGCCAGCAGCCATGACGGGAGCTCCTACAATGAGCAGTTCTTC. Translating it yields CASSHDGSSYNEQFF.

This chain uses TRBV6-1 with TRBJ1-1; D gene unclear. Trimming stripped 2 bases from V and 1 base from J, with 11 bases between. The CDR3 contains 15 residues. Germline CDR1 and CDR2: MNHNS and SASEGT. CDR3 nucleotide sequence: TGTGCCAGCAGTGAAAGTTTAGGGAGGAACACTGAAGCTTTCTTT. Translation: CASSESLGRNTEAFF.

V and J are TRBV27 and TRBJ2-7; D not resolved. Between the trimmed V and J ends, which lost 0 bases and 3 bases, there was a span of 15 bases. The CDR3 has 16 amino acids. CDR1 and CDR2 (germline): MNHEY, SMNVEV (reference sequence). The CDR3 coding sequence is TGTGCCAGCAGTTTATCTCCCCATACACCTGTCTACGAGCAGTACTTC. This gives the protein CASSLSPHTPVYEQYF.

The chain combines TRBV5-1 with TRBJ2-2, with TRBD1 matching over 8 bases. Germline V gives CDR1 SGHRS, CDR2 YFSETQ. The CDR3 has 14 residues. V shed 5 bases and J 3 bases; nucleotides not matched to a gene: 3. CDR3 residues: CASRLQGDTGELFF. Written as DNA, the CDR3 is TGCGCCAGCAGGTTACAGGGGGACACCGGGGAGCTGTTTTTT. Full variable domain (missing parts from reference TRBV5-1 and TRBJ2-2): KAGVTQTPRYLIKTRGQQVTLSCSPISGHRSVSWYQQTPGQGLQFLFEYFSETQRNKGNFPGRFSGRQFSNSRSEMNVSTLELGDSALYLCASRLQGDTGELFFGEGSRLTVL.

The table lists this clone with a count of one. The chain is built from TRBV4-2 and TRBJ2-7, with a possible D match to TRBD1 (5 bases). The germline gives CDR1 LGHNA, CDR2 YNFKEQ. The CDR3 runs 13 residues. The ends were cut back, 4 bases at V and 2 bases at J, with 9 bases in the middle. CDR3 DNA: TGTGCCAGCAGCCCGGACACCCCCTACGAGCAGTACTTC. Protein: CASSPDTPYEQYF.